The 15 T cell receptor beta chains below come from one sample, sequenced in a study of metastatic and nonmetastatic thyroid tumors. With MiXCR, TCRdb reprocessed the PCR reads. The sample carries about 69,000 clones, 14% recorded once. Among the patients, none had received any treatment before thyroid surgery. Sequenced material: blood. The receptors come from a male donor with papillary thyroid cancer or a benign thyroid nodule (not recorded which). Some clones in this sample may be carry-over from other donors' samples.

This clone has just a few counts. The V call is TRBV24-1, the J call TRBJ1-1; D remains unclear. CDR3 length equals 14 residues. CDR1 and CDR2 from the germline V gene are KGHDR and SFDVKD. The germline V and J ends were trimmed by 5 bases and 3 bases, with 12 bases remaining between them. The CDR3 region is CATSGSGGYTEAFF. The CDR3, as DNA: TGTGCCACCAGTGGCTCCGGTGGGTACACTGAAGCTTTCTTT.

V usage is TRBV7-8 and J usage is TRBJ1-1, with a weak D call TRBD1 (5 bases). V was clipped by 5 bases and J by 11 bases, with 18 bases between them. Germline V CDR1 and CDR2: SGHVS, FQNEAQ. This CDR3 is built from 13 residues. Here the CDR3 DNA reads TGTGCCAGCAGCCCGCATGGCAGGGACTGGGCTTTCTTT. Translation gives CASSPHGRDWAFF.

Points on this clone: Being one base from a much bigger clone, this may be a read error. The chain couples TRBV18 to TRBJ1-5; 7 bases are a match to TRBD1. Germline V gene data show CDR1 as KGHSH and CDR2 as LQKENI. The CDR3 consists of 15 residues. The CDR3 protein is CAGSPVGQTTQPQHF. The DNA for the CDR3 is TGTGCCGGCTCACCAGTGGGACAGACAACTCAGCCCCAGCATTTT.

This clone was recorded a few times. This may be a read error: a much more frequent sequence differs by one nucleotide. The rearrangement links TRBV4-3 to TRBJ1-5; no definite D call. From germline, CDR1 is LGHNA and CDR2 YSLEER. The germline V and J ends were trimmed by 0 bases and 7 bases, with 10 bases remaining between them. This CDR3 has 14 amino acids. The CDR3 bases are TGCGCCAGCAGCCAAGACCGCTTCGGGCAGCCCCAGCATTTT. Translation: CASSQDRFGQPQHF.

V usage is TRBV20-1 and J usage is TRBJ2-1; 8 positions match TRBD2. The CDR3 loop spans 15 amino acids. Per the germline V gene, CDR1 is DFQATT and CDR2 is SNEGSKA (reference sequence). J was trimmed by 8 bases and V by 5 bases; bases with no gene match: 14. DNA for the CDR3: TGCAGTGCTTTTGGGACCAGCGGGAGTTCGGATGAGCAGTTCTTC. Translated, it gives CSAFGTSGSSDEQFF.

This clone was detected many times. This CDR3 is also generated by other DNA sequences in the sample. The chain links TRBV5-4 to TRBJ2-1; D is uncertain. CDR3 size: 15 residues. The V and J ends lost 4 bases and 0 bases respectively, with 11 bases between them. CDR1 and CDR2 from the germline V gene are SGHNT and YYREEE (reference sequence). This CDR3 is CASSPDGSSYNEQFF. The CDR3 DNA follows: TGTGCCAGCAGCCCGGACGGGTCCTCCTACAATGAGCAGTTCTTC.

This clone was recorded many times. One junction end disagrees with the germline gene, perhaps due to a read error. This chain joins TRBV7-7 and TRBJ2-1, with D perhaps TRBD1 (5 bases). This CDR3 contains 13 residues. The germline CDR1 and CDR2 sequences are SSHAT and FNYEAQ (reference sequence). The CDR3 nucleotides are TGTGCTAGCAGCTTAGGCAGGGACAATGAGCAGTTCTTC. This encodes CASSLGRDNEQFF.

This clone came up many times. The chain carries TRBV18 and TRBJ2-1; 9 bases fit TRBD1. This CDR3 has 15 amino acids. The V and J ends lost 3 bases and 5 bases, in that order; junction bases with no gene match: 5. The V gene's germline CDR1 is KGHSH and CDR2 LQKENI. The CDR3 DNA follows: TGTGCCAGCTCACCCGGGACAGGGAACAACAATGAGCAGTTCTTC. This encodes CASSPGTGNNNEQFF.

In this sample, this clone turned up many times. The CDR3 nucleotides read TGTGCCAGCAGCTTGGGAGTCGGATGGGACACTGAAGCTTTCTTT. It is translated as CASSLGVGWDTEAFF. The V gene is TRBV5-6, the J gene TRBJ1-1; D is undetermined. The CDR3 spans 15 residues. The germline V and J ends were trimmed by 0 bases and 3 bases, with 12 bases remaining between them. Germline V lookup: CDR1 SGHDT, CDR2 YYEEEE.

Note on this clone: This clone may be a read error of a much larger clone one base away. The chain combines TRBV29-1 with TRBJ2-1; TRBD2 is a possible D gene (6 bases). This CDR3 comprises 14 residues. Looked up from germline, CDR1 is SQVTM and CDR2 is ANQGSEA. Trimming removed 6 bases from V and 7 bases from J, with 19 bases in between. The CDR3 nucleotides read TGCAGCGTGGCCCCTATCGGGAGTTTTAATGAGCAGTTCTTC. Its translation: CSVAPIGSFNEQFF.

Many counts were recorded for this clone. The chain joins TRBV6-5 to TRBJ2-7, with 8 bases fitting TRBD1. Germline V gene data show CDR1 as MNHEY and CDR2 as SVGAGI. This CDR3 spans 16 amino acids. After removal of 2 bases from V and 2 bases from J, the junction contained 8 bases not matched to a gene. CDR3 residues: CASSYTSGQVPYEQYF. CDR3 DNA: TGTGCCAGCAGTTACACGTCGGGACAGGTTCCCTACGAGCAGTACTTC.

Note on this clone: At one end, the junction sequence differs from germline, possibly due to a read error. The V gene is TRBV10-3, the J gene TRBJ1-2; 7 nucleotides match TRBD1. CDR3 size: 14 residues. The germline V gene has CDR1 ENHRY and CDR2 SYGVKD. DNA of the CDR3: TGTGCCACCAGTGAGGGACAGTGGGGGTATGGCTACACCTTC. Amino acid sequence: CATSEGQWGYGYTF.

This clone came up many times. The chain combines TRBV7-9 with TRBJ1-1; D possibly corresponds to TRBD1 (6 bases). The germline V gene has CDR1 SEHNR and CDR2 FQNEAQ (reference sequence). The CDR3 consists of 15 residues. V was shortened by 6 bases and J by 2 bases, with 16 bases between the two germline ends. In nucleotides, the CDR3 is TGTGCCAGCAGTCAAGGGGGGACCGCTAACACTGAAGCTTTCTTT. This sequence encodes CASSQGGTANTEAFF. The entire variable domain, with the rest obtained from reference TRBV7-9 and TRBJ1-1, is as follows: DTGVSQNPRHKITKRGQNVTFRCDPISEHNRLYWYRQTLGQGPEFLTYFQNEAQLEKSRLLSDRFSAERPKGSFSTLEIQRTEQGDSAMYLCASSQGGTANTEAFFGQGTRLTVV.

Ten or more counts support this clone. V gene TRBV4-3 combines with J gene TRBJ2-1; D gene ambiguous. The CDR3 has 14 residues. CDR1 and CDR2 from the germline V gene are LGHNA and YSLEER. V lost 0 bases to trimming and J lost 7 bases, with 10 bases between them. This CDR3 is CASSQDPPPNEQFF. In nucleotides, the CDR3 is TGCGCCAGCAGCCAAGATCCCCCACCTAATGAGCAGTTCTTC.

Ten or more counts support this clone. This chain joins TRBV6-1 and TRBJ2-2; D is uncertain. CDR1 and CDR2 from the germline V gene are MNHNS and SASEGT. Trimming took 6 bases from V and 6 from J, leaving 8 bases between them. The CDR3 is made up of 12 amino acids. The CDR3 sequence is CASRAGAGELFF. Here the CDR3 DNA reads TGTGCCAGCAGGGCCGGCGCCGGGGAGCTGTTTTTT.